Listed here are 10 T cell receptor beta chains from one sample, sequenced in a study of cytomegalovirus exposure and HLA in healthy donors. PCR involved 60 Vbeta and 13 Jbeta primers. The protocol was immunoSEQ multiplex PCR, while the TCRdb copy is restricted to in-frame clones and leaves out a portion. The repertoire holds 150,000 to 200,000 clones, with 79% as singletons. The sequencing sample was made of PBMCs. The origin of the receptors is a woman aged 45 to 65 in good health and CMV-seronegative.

The V call is TRBV9, the J call TRBJ2-1; 11 positions match TRBD1. The CDR3 totals 14 residues. V was pared by 6 bases and J by 2 bases, with 1 base of the junction left unmatched. Germline CDR1 and CDR2: SGDLS and YYNGEE. The CDR3 sequence: CASTGQGAYNEQFF. The CDR3 DNA reads as TGTGCCAGCACGGGACAGGGGGCCTACAATGAGCAGTTCTTC.

J is TRBJ1-2 and V is TRBV7-2, with D tentatively TRBD1 (5 bases). V was shortened by 1 base and J by 2 bases, with 8 bases between the two germline ends. CDR1 SGHTA and CDR2 FQGNSA come from the germline V gene. The CDR3 runs to 14 residues. CDR3: CASSLDAGNYGYTF. The CDR3 nucleotides read TGTGCCAGCAGCTTAGACGCAGGGAACTATGGCTACACCTTC.

V usage is TRBV7-8 and J usage is TRBJ1-2; D is perhaps TRBD1 (5 bases). The CDR3 consists of 14 residues. From germline, CDR1 is SGHVS and CDR2 FQNEAQ. V was cut by 5 bases and J by 5 bases, with 15 bases left in between. The DNA of the CDR3 is TGTGCCAGCAGCCCTACGGCAGGGAGGTATGGCTACACCTTC. This codes for CASSPTAGRYGYTF.

The rearrangement links TRBV6-5 to TRBJ2-7; TRBD1 is a possible D gene (5 bases). Germline CDR1 MNHEY, CDR2 SVGAGI. There are 13 residues in the CDR3. V lost 5 bases, J lost 0 bases, and 8 bases lay in between. This chain's CDR3 is CASSQGTSYEQYF. The CDR3 DNA reads TGTGCCAGCAGTCAGGGCACCTCCTACGAGCAGTACTTC.

Concerning this clone itself: At one end, the junction sequence differs from germline, possibly due to a read error. V usage is TRBV7-9 and J usage is TRBJ2-7; 7 nucleotides match TRBD2. In germline, CDR1 is SEHNR, CDR2 FQNEAQ (reference sequence). This CDR3 contains 16 residues. The CDR3 here is CSSSRTAGGSNDEQYF. The DNA for the CDR3 is TGTTCCAGCAGCCGGACCGCTGGCGGGAGTAATGACGAGCAGTACTTC.

This clone was observed once. This chain connects TRBV7-6 to TRBJ2-1; TRBD1 matches at 9 bases. V gave up 3 bases and J gave up 8 bases; unmatched junction bases: 2. Germline V CDR1 and CDR2: SGHVS, FNYEAQ. The CDR3 is made up of 13 amino acids. CDR3 DNA sequence: TGTGCCAGCAGCTTGGGACAGGGTTATGAGCAGTTCTTC. Translated: CASSLGQGYEQFF.

The chain couples TRBV27 to TRBJ2-1; 9 bases are a match to TRBD2. Germline V gene sequence: CDR1 MNHEY, CDR2 SMNVEV (reference sequence). The CDR3 spans 17 residues. V lost 3 bases and J lost 7; bases outside the gene matches: 13. The CDR3 DNA sequence: TGTGCCAGCAGTTTTGATGGGGCGGGAGGGCCGGGAAATGAGCAGTTCTTC. It yields the protein CASSFDGAGGPGNEQFF.

Only one count was recorded for this clone. V is TRBV13 and J is TRBJ1-1, with 7 nucleotides matching TRBD1. The germline V gene encodes CDR1 PRHDT and CDR2 FYEKMQ (reference sequence). V was pared by 2 bases and J by 3 bases, with 0 bases of the junction left unmatched. The CDR3 sequence is 13 residues long. The CDR3 DNA follows: TGTGCCAGCAGCTTAACAGGGGACACTGAAGCTTTCTTT. It codes for CASSLTGDTEAFF.

The rearrangement uses TRBV6-4 and TRBJ2-1, with 8 positions matching TRBD1. The CDR3 has 15 residues. Looked up from germline, CDR1 is MRHNA and CDR2 is SNTAGT. V shed 1 base and J 6 bases; nucleotides not matched to a gene: 5. The CDR3 reads CASSDFLTGANEQFF. CDR3 nucleotides: TGTGCCAGCAGTGACTTCCTGACAGGGGCCAATGAGCAGTTCTTC.

V is TRBV28 and J is TRBJ2-1, with D perhaps matching TRBD1 (6 bases). V gave up 1 base and J gave up 2 bases, with 15 bases separating them. Looked up from germline, CDR1 is MDHEN and CDR2 is SYDVKM. The CDR3 totals 17 residues. The CDR3 region has the DNA TGTGCCAGCAGTTTATCACAGATGGGACAAACCTACAATGAGCAGTTCTTC. As protein: CASSLSQMGQTYNEQFF.